The source of this T cell receptor beta chain is a study of blood T cell repertoires in COVID-19 (dated by TCRdb to about 2020). In terms of the full investigation: Collaborator samples came from the United States, Italy and Spain and covered acute and convalescent phases of COVID-19. The material from the prospective study consisted of cDNA or gDNA derived from T cells, B-cell-depleted T cells, or PBMCs. The repertoires were released in a freely available public database intended as a resource for research on the immune response to SARS-CoV-2. Sample metadata almost always included a de-identified subject ID, COVID-19 status, age in years and sex. The dataset comprised deeply sampled blood TCRbeta repertoires from subjects exposed to, actively infected with, or recovered from COVID-19. Samples came from the ongoing ImmuneRACE study (first 160 participants) plus 1,254 subjects from 6 global collaborators. Where available, HLA class I and class II types were taken from metadata supplied by the sample provider and were not determined by assay-based typing.

Regarding this clone: Its cognate antigen has yet to be identified. There are no base qualities to consult, and no much larger clone falls within one base.

TCRbeta CDR3 regions were amplified from genomic DNA using the immunoSEQ Assay, a bias-controlled multiplex PCR. As for how the authors treated the data: The number of nucleated cells in each sample was estimated by amplification of reference gene primers within the assay. Sequence reads were collapsed and filtered to measure the absolute abundance of every unique TCRbeta CDR3 rearrangement. For each sample, productive Simpson clonality was calculated as the square root of Simpson's diversity index over productive rearrangements. TCRdb retrieved this table from immuneACCESS and kept in-frame rearrangements only. Not all clones are present; in checked studies, unresolved V genes account for under half, and no reason is known for the remainder. For V, J and clone size, that table is used; D and trimming come from the DNA. In all, the sample holds 220,000 or so clones, and 70% to 90% of those were seen once. 2.9% of the sample is taken by the ten largest.

The germline V gene provides CDR1 SGDLS and CDR2 YYNGEE. The cysteine opens and the phenylalanine closes a CDR3 of 15 amino acids. The entry retains the CDR3 DNA only, 45 bases that are in frame from base 1. V loses 9 bases, J loses 4 bases, and the germline ends lie 20 bases apart. Study-wide findings and limitations: Clinical and demographic metadata were provided uncurated, with the amount varying by source and participant.

A second Seattle source provided samples from volunteer blood donors who had recovered from COVID-19. Each collaborating institution followed its own protocols to collect whole blood in K2EDTA tubes. For TCRbeta analysis, collaborator samples were shipped as frozen whole blood, as isolated PBMCs, or as DNA extracted from either sample type. In this chain, TRBV9 is recombined with TRBJ2-1; a tentative D call is TRBD1 (5 bases match). The origin of this receptor is a man between 45 and 60 years old who had recovered from COVID-19. Sequenced: peripheral blood. For the CDR3, the sequence is CANLKIDSKYNEQFF. The DNA is TGTGCCAACCTCAAAATTGACAGCAAATACAATGAGCAGTTCTTC.